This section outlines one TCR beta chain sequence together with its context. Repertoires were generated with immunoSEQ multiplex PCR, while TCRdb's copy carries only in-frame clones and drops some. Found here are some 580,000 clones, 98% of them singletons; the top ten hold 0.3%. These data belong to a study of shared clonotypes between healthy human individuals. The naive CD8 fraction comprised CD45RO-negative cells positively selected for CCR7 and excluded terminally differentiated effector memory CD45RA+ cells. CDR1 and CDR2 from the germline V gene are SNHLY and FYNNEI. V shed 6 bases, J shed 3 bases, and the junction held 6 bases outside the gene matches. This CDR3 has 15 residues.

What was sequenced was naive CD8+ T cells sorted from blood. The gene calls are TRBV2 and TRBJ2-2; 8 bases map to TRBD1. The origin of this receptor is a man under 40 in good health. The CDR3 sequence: CASSNGQGDTGELFF. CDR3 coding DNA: TGTGCCAGCAGCAACGGACAGGGAGACACCGGGGAGCTGTTTTTT.